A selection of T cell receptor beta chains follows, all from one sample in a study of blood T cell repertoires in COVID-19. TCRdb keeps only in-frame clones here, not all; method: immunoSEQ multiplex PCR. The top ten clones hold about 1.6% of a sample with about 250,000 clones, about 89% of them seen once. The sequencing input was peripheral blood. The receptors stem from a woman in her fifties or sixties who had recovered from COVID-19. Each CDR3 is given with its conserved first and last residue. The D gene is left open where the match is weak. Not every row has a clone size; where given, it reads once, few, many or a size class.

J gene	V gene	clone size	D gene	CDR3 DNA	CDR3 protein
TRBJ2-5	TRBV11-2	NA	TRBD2	TGTGCCAGCAGCTTAGTAGCGGGGGGGACGGAGACCCAGTACTTC	CASSLVAGGTETQYF
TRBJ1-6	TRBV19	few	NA	TGTGCCAGTAGTGCGTCCGGGACATATAATTCACCCCTCCACTTT	CASSASGTYNSPLHF
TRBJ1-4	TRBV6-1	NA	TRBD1	TGTGCCAGCAGTGAAGCCGGGCGACAGGGAGACGAAAAACTGTTTTTT	CASSEAGRQGDEKLFF
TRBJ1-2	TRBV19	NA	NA	TGTGCCAGTAACCCTGGGGGCAGGGCCGACCAAATTAACTATGGCTACACCTTC	CASNPGGRADQINYGYTF
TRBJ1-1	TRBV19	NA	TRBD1	TGTGCCAGTACCTCACTAAAACAGGGGATGAACACTGAAGCTTTCTTT	CASTSLKQGMNTEAFF
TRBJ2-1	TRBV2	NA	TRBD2	TGTGCCAGCAGGGGCGGGGGGCCCTACAATGAGCAGTTCTTC	CASRGGGPYNEQFF
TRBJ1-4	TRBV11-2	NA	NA	TGTGCCAGCAGCTACTTCAGCGGAGGTGAAAAACTGTTTTTT	CASSYFSGGEKLFF
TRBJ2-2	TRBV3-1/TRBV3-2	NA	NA	TGTGCCAGCAGCCTACTAGCCACCGGGGAGCTGTTTTTT	CASSLLATGELFF
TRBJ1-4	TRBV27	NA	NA	TGTGCCAGCAGGCGGGGTAGAAATGAAAAACTGTTTTTT	CASRRGRNEKLFF
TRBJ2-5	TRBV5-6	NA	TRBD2	TGTGCCAGCAGCCCGGGGGGACTTAAAGAGACCCAGTACTTC	CASSPGGLKETQYF
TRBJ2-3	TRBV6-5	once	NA	TGTGCCAGCAGTCGGGGGGCCCGCACAGATACGCAGTATTTT	CASSRGARTDTQYF
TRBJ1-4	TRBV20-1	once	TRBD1	TGCAGTGCTAGTGACAGGGGGAATGAAAAACTGTTTTTT	CSASDRGNEKLFF
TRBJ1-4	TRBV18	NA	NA	TGTGCCAGCTCACCACTGCGGGGCGGTGAAAAACTGTTTTTT	CASSPLRGGEKLFF
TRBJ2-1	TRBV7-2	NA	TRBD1	TGTGCCAGCAGCTTAGGGGACAGGGGTAGGCAGTTCTTC	CASSLGDRGRQFF
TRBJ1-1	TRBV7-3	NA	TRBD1	TGTGCCAGCAGCTTGACAGGGGACACTGAAGCTTTCTTT	CASSLTGDTEAFF
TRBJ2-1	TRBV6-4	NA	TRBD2	TGTGCCAGCAGTGAGCAGAGCGGGGGACCCCGCTTGGGCAATGAGCAGTTCTTC	CASSEQSGGPRLGNEQFF
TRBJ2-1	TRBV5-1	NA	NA	TGCGCCAGCAGCTGGGCGGGATACTCCTACAATGAGCAGTTCTTC	CASSWAGYSYNEQFF
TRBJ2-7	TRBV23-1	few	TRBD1	TGCGCCAGCAGTCAATCTGTCTTGGACAGGGGGCTCGACGAGCAGTACTTC	CASSQSVLDRGLDEQYF
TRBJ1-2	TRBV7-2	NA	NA	TGTGCCAGCAGAATAAACTATGGCTACACCTTC	CASRINYGYTF
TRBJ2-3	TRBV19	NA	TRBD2	TGTGCCAGTAGTAAAGTCGGGGGGGCCAAATGGGATACGCAGTATTTT	CASSKVGGAKWDTQYF
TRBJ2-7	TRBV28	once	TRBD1	TGTGCCAGCAGTATTCAACAGGGGAACCTCTACGAGCAGTACTTC	CASSIQQGNLYEQYF
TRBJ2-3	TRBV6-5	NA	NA	TGTGCCAGCACGGTAGCGGGCACAGATACGCAGTATTTT	CASTVAGTDTQYF
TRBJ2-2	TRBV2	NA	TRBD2	TGTGCCAGCAGTGAAGCGCTTCGGGGGGCCGGGGAGCTGTTTTTT	CASSEALRGAGELFF
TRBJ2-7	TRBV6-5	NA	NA	TGTGCCAGCAGTCGGGACACGAACTACGAGCAGTACTTC	CASSRDTNYEQYF
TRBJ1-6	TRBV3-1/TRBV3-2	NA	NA	TGTGCCAGCAGCCCTCTGGGCGACATGAATTCACCCCTCCACTTT	CASSPLGDMNSPLHF
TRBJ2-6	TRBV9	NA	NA	TGTGCCAGCAGTCTTTGGGCCGGGGCCAACGTCCTGACTTTC	CASSLWAGANVLTF
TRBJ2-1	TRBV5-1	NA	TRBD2	TGCGCCACCTCGATGGCGCTAGCGGGGGGGCAGGATGAGCAGTTCTTC	CATSMALAGGQDEQFF
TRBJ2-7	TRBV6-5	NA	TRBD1	TGTGCCAGCACTTGGACAGGTAGGATGTCCTACGAGCAGTACTTC	CASTWTGRMSYEQYF
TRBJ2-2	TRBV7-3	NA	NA	TGTGCCAGCAGCTTAATAGGGGGGGCAGCGAACACCGGGGAGCTGTTTTTT	CASSLIGGAANTGELFF
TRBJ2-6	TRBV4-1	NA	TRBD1	TGCGCCACCGGGACAGGGGTTTCTGGGGCCAACGTCCTGACTTTC	CATGTGVSGANVLTF
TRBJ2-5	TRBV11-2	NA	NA	TGTGCCAGCAGCTTAAGAGGGATCCAAGAGACCCAGTACTTC	CASSLRGIQETQYF
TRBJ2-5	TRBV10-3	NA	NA	TGTGCCATCAGCCCAGGGGTTCAAGAGACCCAGTACTTC	CAISPGVQETQYF
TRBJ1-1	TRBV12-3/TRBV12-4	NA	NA	TGTGCCAGCAGTTTCGAGGTTTACACTGAAGCTTTCTTT	CASSFEVYTEAFF
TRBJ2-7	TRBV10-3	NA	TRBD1	TGTGCCATCAGTGGGGGACAGGGGGTCTACGAGCAGTACTTC	CAISGGQGVYEQYF
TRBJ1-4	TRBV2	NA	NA	TGTGCCAGCAGCCCCGGACAGTCCACTAATGAAAAACTGTTTTTT	CASSPGQSTNEKLFF
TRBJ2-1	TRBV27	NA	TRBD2	TGTGCCAGCAGTTCCTCACGCGGGGGGTACAATGAGCAGTTCTTC	CASSSSRGGYNEQFF
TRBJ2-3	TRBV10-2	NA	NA	TGCGCCAGCAGTGAAGGCAGGGGAACCAGCACAGATACGCAGTATTTT	CASSEGRGTSTDTQYF
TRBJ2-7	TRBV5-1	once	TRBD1	TGCGCCAGCAGCTTGCTCGGCGGGACAGGGGCCACCTACGAGCAGTACTTC	CASSLLGGTGATYEQYF
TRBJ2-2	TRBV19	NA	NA	TGTGCCAGTAGTATAGGGGGGGAGTACACCGGGGAGCTGTTTTTT	CASSIGGEYTGELFF
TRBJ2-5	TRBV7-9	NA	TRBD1	TGTGCCAGCAGCCGAGACCTGGGACAGGGGGTCGGGGAGACCCAGTACTTC	CASSRDLGQGVGETQYF